This TCR beta chain is drawn from a study of blood T cell repertoires in COVID-19. TCRdb's copy holds only in-frame clones and misses some; the assay was immunoSEQ multiplex PCR. This sample has 400,000 to 450,000 clones; less than 95% occur once, and the top ten carry around 0.6%. Sample: PBMCs or T cells enriched from blood (not recorded which). The receptor was isolated from a man aged 18 to 29 who had recovered from COVID-19.

The CDR3 sequence: CASSQSTTSTDTQYF. The CDR3 coding sequence is TGTGCCAGCAGCCAATCGACTACCAGCACAGATACGCAGTATTTT. The genes are TRBV6-5 and TRBJ2-3, with D possibly being TRBD2 (5 bases). Trimming took 6 bases from V and 0 from J, leaving 13 bases between them. The CDR3 length is 15 residues. Germline loops: CDR1 MNHEY, CDR2 SVGAGI.